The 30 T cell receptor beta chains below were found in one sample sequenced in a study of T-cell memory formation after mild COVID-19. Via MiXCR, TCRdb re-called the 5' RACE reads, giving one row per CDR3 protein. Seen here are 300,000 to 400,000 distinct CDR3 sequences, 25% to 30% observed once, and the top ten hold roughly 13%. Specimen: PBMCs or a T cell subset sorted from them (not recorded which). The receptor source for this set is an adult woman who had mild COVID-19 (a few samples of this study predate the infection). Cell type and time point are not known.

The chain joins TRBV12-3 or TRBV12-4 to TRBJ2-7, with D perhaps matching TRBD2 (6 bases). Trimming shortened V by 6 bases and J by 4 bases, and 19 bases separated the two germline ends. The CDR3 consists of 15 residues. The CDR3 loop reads CASSREIVSPYEQYF. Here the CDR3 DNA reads TGTGCCAGCAGCCGGGAGATCGTTTCTCCTTACGAGCAGTACTTC.

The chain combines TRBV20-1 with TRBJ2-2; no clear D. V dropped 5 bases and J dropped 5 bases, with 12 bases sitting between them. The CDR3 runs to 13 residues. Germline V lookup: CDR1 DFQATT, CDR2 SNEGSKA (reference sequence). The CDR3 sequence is CSAARPGTGELFF. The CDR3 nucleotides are TGCAGTGCTGCCCGTCCAGGTACCGGGGAGCTGTTTTTT.

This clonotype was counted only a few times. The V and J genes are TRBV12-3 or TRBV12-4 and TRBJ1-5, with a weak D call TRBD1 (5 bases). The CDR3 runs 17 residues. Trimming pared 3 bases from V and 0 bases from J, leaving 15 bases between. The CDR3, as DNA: TGTGCCAGCAGTTTCCGCGGTGGGGGAACTAGCAATCAGCCCCAGCATTTT. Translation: CASSFRGGGTSNQPQHF.

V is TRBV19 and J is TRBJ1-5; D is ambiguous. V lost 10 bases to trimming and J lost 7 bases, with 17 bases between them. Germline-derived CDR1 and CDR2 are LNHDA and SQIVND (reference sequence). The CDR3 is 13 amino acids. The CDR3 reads CATLGSSRQPQHF. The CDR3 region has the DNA TGTGCCACCTTAGGGTCCTCTAGGCAGCCCCAGCATTTT.

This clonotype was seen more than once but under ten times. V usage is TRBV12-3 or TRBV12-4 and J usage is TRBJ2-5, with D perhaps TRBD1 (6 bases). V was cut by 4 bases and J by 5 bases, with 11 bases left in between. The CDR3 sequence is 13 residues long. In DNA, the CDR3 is TGTGCCAGCAGTTCCAGACAGGCGGAGACCCAGTACTTC. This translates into CASSSRQAETQYF.

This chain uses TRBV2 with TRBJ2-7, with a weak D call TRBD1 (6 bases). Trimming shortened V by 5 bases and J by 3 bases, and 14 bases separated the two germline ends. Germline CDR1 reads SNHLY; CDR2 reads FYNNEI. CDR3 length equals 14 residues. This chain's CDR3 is CASSKDSYFYEQYF. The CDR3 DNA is TGTGCCAGCAGTAAGGACAGTTACTTCTACGAGCAGTACTTC.

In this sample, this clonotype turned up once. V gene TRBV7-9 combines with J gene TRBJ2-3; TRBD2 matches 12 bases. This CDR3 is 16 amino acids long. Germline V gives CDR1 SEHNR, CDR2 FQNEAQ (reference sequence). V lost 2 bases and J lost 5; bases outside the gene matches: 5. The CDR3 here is CASSLIRGLAGDTQYF. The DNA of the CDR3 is TGTGCCAGCAGCTTAATCAGGGGACTAGCGGGAGATACGCAGTATTTT.

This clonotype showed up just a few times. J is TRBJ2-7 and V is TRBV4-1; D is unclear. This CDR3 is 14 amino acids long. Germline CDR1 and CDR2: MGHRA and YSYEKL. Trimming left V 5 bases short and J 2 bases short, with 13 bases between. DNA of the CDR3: TGCGCCAGCAGCACCCGCGTTGGGGCCTACGAGCAGTACTTC. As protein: CASSTRVGAYEQYF.

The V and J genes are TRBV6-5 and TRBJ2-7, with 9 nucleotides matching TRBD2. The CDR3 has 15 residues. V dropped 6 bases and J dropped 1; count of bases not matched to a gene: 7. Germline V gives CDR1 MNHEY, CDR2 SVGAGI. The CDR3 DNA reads TGTGCCAGCAGCACCTCAAGCGGGAGGTCCTACGAGCAGTACTTC. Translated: CASSTSSGRSYEQYF.

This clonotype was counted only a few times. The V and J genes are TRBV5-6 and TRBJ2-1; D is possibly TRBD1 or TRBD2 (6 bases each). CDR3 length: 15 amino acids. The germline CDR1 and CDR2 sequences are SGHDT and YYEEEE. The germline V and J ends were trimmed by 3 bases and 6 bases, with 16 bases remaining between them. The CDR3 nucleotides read TGTGCCAGCAGCTCCCGGGGGCACCATGGCAATGAGCAGTTCTTC. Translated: CASSSRGHHGNEQFF.

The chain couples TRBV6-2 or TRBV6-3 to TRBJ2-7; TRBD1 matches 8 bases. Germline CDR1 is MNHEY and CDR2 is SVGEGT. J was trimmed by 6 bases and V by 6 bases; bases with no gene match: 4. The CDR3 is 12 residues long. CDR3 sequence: CASSSQGAEQYF. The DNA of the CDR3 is TGTGCCAGCAGCTCCCAGGGGGCCGAGCAGTACTTC.

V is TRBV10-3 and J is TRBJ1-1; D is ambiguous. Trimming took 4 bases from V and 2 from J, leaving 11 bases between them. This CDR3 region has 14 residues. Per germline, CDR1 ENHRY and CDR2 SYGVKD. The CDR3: CAISASGLNTEAFF. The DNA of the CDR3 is TGTGCCATCAGTGCATCGGGCCTAAACACTGAAGCTTTCTTT.

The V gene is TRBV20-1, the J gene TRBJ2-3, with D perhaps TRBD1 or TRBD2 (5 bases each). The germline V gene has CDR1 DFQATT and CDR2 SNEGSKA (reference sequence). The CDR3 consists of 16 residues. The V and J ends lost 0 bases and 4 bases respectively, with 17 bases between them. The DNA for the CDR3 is TGCAGTGCTAGAGATTGGGGACCACTCAGGGCAGATACGCAGTATTTT. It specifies CSARDWGPLRADTQYF.

CDR3 DNA: TGTGCCAAACTGAAGGACAGGTCTGAGCAGTACTTC. It encodes CAKLKDRSEQYF. The chain employs TRBV7-9 and TRBJ2-7; 7 nucleotides align to TRBD1. Germline assignment: CDR1 SEHNR and CDR2 FQNEAQ (reference sequence). The CDR3 spans 12 residues. V trimming: 10 bases; J trimming: 7 bases; junction bases outside the gene matches: 10.

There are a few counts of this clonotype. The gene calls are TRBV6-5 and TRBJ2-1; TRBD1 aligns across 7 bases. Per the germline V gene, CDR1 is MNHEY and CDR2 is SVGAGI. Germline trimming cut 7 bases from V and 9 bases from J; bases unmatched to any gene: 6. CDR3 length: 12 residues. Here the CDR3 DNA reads TGTGCCAGCAACTCAGGGGGTCGTGAGCAGTTCTTC. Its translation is CASNSGGREQFF.

For the CDR3, the DNA is TGCGCCAGCAGCCACTCAGGGGCAGGCTACACCTTC. Protein sequence: CASSHSGAGYTF. The chain combines TRBV4-1 with TRBJ1-2; D might be TRBD1 (6 bases). Between the trimmed V and J ends, which lost 3 bases and 8 bases, there was a span of 10 bases. Germline V CDR1 and CDR2: MGHRA, YSYEKL. The CDR3 is 12 residues long.

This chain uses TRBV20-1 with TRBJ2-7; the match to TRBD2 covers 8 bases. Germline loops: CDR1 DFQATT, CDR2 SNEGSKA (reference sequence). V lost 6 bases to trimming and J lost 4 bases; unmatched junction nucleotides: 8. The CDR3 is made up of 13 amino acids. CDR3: CSALSGRGYEQYF. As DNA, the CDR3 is TGCAGTGCCCTGAGCGGGAGAGGGTACGAGCAGTACTTC.

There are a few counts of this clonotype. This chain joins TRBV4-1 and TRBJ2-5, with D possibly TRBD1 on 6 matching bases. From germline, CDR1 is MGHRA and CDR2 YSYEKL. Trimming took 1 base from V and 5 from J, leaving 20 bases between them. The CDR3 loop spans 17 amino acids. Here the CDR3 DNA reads TGCGCCAGCAGCCAAGCGTACGGGACACCGTTGGAGGAGACCCAGTACTTC. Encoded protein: CASSQAYGTPLEETQYF.

This CDR3 is CASSRRTVYNEQFF. The CDR3 DNA reads as TGTGCCAGCAGTCGGAGGACTGTCTACAATGAGCAGTTCTTC. J is TRBJ2-1 and V is TRBV5-6, with D possibly matching TRBD2 (5 bases). The V end was cut by 5 bases, the J end by 3 bases, with 12 bases between. Germline lookup yields CDR1 SGHDT and CDR2 YYEEEE. This CDR3 contains 14 residues. Looking up the rest from reference TRBV5-6 and TRBJ2-1 gives the full variable domain: DAGVTQSPTHLIKTRGQQVTLRCSPKSGHDTVSWYQQALGQGPQFIFQYYEEEERQRGNFPDRFSGHQFPNYSSELNVNALLLGDSALYLCASSRRTVYNEQFFGPGTRLTVL.

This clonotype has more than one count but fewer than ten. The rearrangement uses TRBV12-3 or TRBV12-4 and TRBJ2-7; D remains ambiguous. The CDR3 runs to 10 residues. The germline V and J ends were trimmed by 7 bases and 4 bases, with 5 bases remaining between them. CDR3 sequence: CASTLYEQYF. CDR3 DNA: TGTGCCAGCACACTGTACGAGCAGTACTTC.

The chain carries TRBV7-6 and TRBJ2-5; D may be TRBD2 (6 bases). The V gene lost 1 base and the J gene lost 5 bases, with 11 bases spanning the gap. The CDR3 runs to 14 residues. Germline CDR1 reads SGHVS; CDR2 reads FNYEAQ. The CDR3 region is CASSLGGVGETQYF. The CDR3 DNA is TGTGCCAGCAGCTTAGGCGGGGTTGGCGAGACCCAGTACTTC.

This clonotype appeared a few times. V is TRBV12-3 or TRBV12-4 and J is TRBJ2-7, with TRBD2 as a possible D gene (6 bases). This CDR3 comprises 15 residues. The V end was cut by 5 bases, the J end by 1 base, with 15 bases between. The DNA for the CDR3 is TGTGCCAGCAGTCTGGGCGGGAATCCTTCCTACGAGCAGTACTTC. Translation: CASSLGGNPSYEQYF.

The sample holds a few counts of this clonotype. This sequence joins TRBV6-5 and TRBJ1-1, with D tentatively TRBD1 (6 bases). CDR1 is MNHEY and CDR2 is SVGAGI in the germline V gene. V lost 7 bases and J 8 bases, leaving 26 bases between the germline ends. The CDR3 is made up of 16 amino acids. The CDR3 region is CASIGRGGGSGWEAFF. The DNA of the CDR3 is TGTGCCAGCATTGGCCGGGGAGGGGGAAGTGGCTGGGAAGCTTTCTTT.

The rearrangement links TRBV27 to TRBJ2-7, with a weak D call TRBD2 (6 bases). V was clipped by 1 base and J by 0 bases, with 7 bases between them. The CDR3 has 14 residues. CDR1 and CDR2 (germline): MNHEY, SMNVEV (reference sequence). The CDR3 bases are TGTGCCAGCAGTTTATTCGGGGGCTCCTACGAGCAGTACTTC. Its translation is CASSLFGGSYEQYF.

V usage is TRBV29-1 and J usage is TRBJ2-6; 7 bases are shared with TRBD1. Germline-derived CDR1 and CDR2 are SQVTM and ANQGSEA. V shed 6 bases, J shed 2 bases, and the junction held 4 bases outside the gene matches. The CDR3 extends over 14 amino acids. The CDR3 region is CSVKGAPGANVLTF. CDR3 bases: TGCAGCGTCAAGGGGGCTCCTGGGGCCAACGTCCTGACTTTC. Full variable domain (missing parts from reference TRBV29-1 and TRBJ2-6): SAVISQKPSRDICQRGTSLTIQCQVDSQVTMMFWYRQQPGQSLTLIATANQGSEATYESGFVIDKFPISRPNLTFSTLTVSNMSPEDSSIYLCSVKGAPGANVLTFGAGSRLTVL.

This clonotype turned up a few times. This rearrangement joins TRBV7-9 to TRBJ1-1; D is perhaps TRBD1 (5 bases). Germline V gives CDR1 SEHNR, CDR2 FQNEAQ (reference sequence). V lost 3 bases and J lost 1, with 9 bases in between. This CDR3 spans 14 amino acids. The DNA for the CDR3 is TGTGCCAGCAGCTTCCCGACAGAGAACACTGAAGCTTTCTTT. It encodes CASSFPTENTEAFF.

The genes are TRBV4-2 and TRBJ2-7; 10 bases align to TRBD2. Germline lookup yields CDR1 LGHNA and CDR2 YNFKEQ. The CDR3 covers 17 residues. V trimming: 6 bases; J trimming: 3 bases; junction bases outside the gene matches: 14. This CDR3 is CASRETSGLDPLYEQYF. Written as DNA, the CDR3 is TGTGCCAGCAGAGAGACTAGCGGGTTGGACCCACTCTACGAGCAGTACTTC.

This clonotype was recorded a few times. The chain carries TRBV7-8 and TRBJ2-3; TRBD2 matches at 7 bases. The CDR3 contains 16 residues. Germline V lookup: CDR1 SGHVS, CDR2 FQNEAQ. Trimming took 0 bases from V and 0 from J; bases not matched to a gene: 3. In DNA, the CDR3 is TGTGCCAGCAGCTTAGCCTCGCGGGGGAGCACAGATACGCAGTATTTT. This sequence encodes CASSLASRGSTDTQYF.

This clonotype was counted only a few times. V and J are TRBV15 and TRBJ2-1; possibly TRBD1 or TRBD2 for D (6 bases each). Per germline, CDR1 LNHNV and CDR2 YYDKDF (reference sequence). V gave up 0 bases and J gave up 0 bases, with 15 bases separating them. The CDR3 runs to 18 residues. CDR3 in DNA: TGTGCCACCAGCAGAGATTGGGGGGCGGGGTCCTCCTACAATGAGCAGTTCTTC. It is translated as CATSRDWGAGSSYNEQFF.

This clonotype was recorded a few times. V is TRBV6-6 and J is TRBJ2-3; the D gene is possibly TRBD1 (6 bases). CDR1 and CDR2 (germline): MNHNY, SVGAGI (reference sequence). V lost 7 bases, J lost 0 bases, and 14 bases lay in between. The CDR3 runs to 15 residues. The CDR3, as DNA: TGTGCCAGCACTCGGGACAAAACTAGCACAGATACGCAGTATTTT. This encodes CASTRDKTSTDTQYF.